Given below is one T cell receptor (beta chain) in context. The V gene's germline CDR1 is GTSNPN and CDR2 SVGIG (reference sequence). CDR3 size: 12 residues. The germline V and J ends were trimmed by 4 bases and 3 bases, with 10 bases remaining between them. The entry originates in a study of T cells in localized non-small cell lung cancer. TCRdb's table, derived via immunoSEQ multiplex PCR, lists solely in-frame clones and lacks some. The table includes around 83,000 clones, over 60% detected once. This TCR derives from a man between 40 and 69 years old with stage II squamous cell lung carcinoma. Sequenced here: PBMCs, sampled before any cancer treatment. V usage is TRBV30 and J usage is TRBJ2-7; D not certain. The CDR3, as DNA: TGTGCCTGGACGGTTTCAGGCTACGAGCAGTACTTC. It encodes CAWTVSGYEQYF.